Below are 21 T cell receptor beta chains sequenced from a single sample in a study of T cells expressing NK-cell markers. TCRdb re-called the 5' RACE reads and catalogs CDR3 proteins one per entry, DNA excluded. The clone table shows about 260,000 distinct CDR3 sequences, with the ten largest holding roughly 4.2%. Sequenced material: blood T cells: a sorted CD56 or NKG2C T cell subset, CD4+ or CD8+ T cells, or bulk PBMC T cells (not recorded which). The receptor set was obtained from a woman between 18 and 70 years old in good health.

The rearrangement uses TRBV6-1 and TRBJ2-7. Germline CDR1 is MNHNS and CDR2 is SASEGT. The CDR3 has 14 amino acids. The chain's CDR3 is CASSEFYRSYEQYF.

The CDR3 is CASSLEGSADTQYF. The V gene is TRBV5-1, the J gene TRBJ2-3. The CDR3 is 14 amino acids. CDR1 is SGHRS and CDR2 is YFSETQ in the germline V gene. Full variable domain (outside the CDR3, taken from reference TRBV5-1 and TRBJ2-3): KAGVTQTPRYLIKTRGQQVTLSCSPISGHRSVSWYQQTPGQGLQFLFEYFSETQRNKGNFPGRFSGRQFSNSRSEMNVSTLELGDSALYLCASSLEGSADTQYFGPGTRLTVL.

V gene TRBV10-3 combines with J gene TRBJ1-6; TCRdb selects TRBD1, and the lack of DNA leaves this call unchecked. The germline V gene encodes CDR1 ENHRY and CDR2 SYGVKD. The CDR3 is 13 residues long. CDR3 in amino acids: CAISTGGSSPLHF.

The chain links TRBV2 to TRBJ2-7; with no DNA, the TCRdb D assignment of TRBD2 cannot be verified. The CDR3 is made up of 17 amino acids. The germline gives CDR1 SNHLY, CDR2 FYNNEI. The CDR3 loop is CASRDRTSGSRGAEQYF.

The rearrangement uses TRBV6-2 or TRBV6-3 and TRBJ2-5; lacking DNA, the TRBD1 call made by TCRdb goes unchecked. The V gene's germline CDR1 is MNHEY and CDR2 SVGEGT. This CDR3 has 12 amino acids. The CDR3 reads CASSSGKETQYF.

CDR3 region: CSVYIPPDNSYEQYF. The rearrangement joins TRBV29-1 to TRBJ2-7; the TCRdb call, TRBD1, lacks DNA for checking. CDR1 is SQVTM, CDR2 ANQGSEA, per germline. The CDR3 spans 15 residues.

The chain links TRBV7-2 to TRBJ2-5; no DNA is available, so the TRBD1 call from TCRdb remains unchecked. Germline-derived CDR1 and CDR2 are SGHTA and FQGNSA. This CDR3 is built from 15 residues. The CDR3 spells CASSNKRRNQETQYF.

The V gene is TRBV20-1, the J gene TRBJ1-2; the D call of TRBD1 rests on TCRdb alone, since no DNA is present to check it. Germline V CDR1 and CDR2: DFQATT, SNEGSKA (reference sequence). The CDR3 covers 18 residues. The CDR3 here is CSARTRATGQGARRGYTF.

This chain uses TRBV20-1 with TRBJ2-7; with no DNA, the TCRdb D assignment of TRBD2 cannot be verified. In germline, CDR1 is DFQATT, CDR2 SNEGSKA (reference sequence). The CDR3 runs 15 residues. The CDR3 loop reads CSARPPSGTGSEQYF.

The chain employs TRBV7-6 and TRBJ2-3; TCRdb returns TRBD2, unconfirmable since there is no DNA. The CDR3 runs 16 residues. Germline V gives CDR1 SGHVS, CDR2 FNYEAQ. The CDR3 loop is CASSYRAGDGTDTQYF. Variable domain in full (rest from reference TRBV7-6 and TRBJ2-3): GAGVSQSPRYKVTKRGQDVALRCDPISGHVSLYWYRQALGQGPEFLTYFNYEAQQDKSGLPNDRFSAERPEGSISTLTIQRTEQRDSAMYRCASSYRAGDGTDTQYFGPGTRLTVL.

This chain connects TRBV11-2 to TRBJ2-1; TCRdb names TRBD2, which stays unverified in the absence of DNA. CDR1 and CDR2 (germline): SGHAT, FQNNGV. The CDR3 sequence is 18 residues long. The CDR3 reads CASSPRGTSGTFHNEQFF. Full variable domain (outside the CDR3, taken from reference TRBV11-2 and TRBJ2-1): EAGVAQSPRYKIIEKRQSVAFWCNPISGHATLYWYQQILGQGPKLLIQFQNNGVVDDSQLPKDRFSAERLKGVDSTLKIQPAKLEDSAVYLCASSPRGTSGTFHNEQFFGPGTRLTVL.

CDR3 sequence: CASSTTGYAFF. This chain uses TRBV6-1 with TRBJ1-1; TCRdb's D call, TRBD1, is unchecked because there is no DNA. Germline CDR1 reads MNHNS; CDR2 reads SASEGT. The length of the CDR3 is 11 residues.

This chain connects TRBV6-5 to TRBJ2-1; the D gene TCRdb calls, TRBD1, cannot be checked with no DNA. The CDR3 covers 14 residues. Germline V gene sequence: CDR1 MNHEY, CDR2 SVGAGI. CDR3 amino acids: CASTTGKSYNEQFF.

This chain joins TRBV20-1 and TRBJ2-1. Germline CDR1 DFQATT, CDR2 SNEGSKA (reference sequence). This CDR3 contains 14 residues. This CDR3 is CSARDQVTYNEQFF.

The J gene is TRBJ2-1, the V gene TRBV4-2; TCRdb's D call, TRBD2, is unchecked because there is no DNA. Looked up from germline, CDR1 is LGHNA and CDR2 is YNFKEQ. The CDR3 runs 19 residues. CDR3 in amino acids: CASSSLANPTSFPYNEQFF.

CDR3 amino acids: CASSLTGDSPLHF. This chain links TRBV5-1 with TRBJ1-6; TCRdb returns TRBD1, unconfirmable since there is no DNA. In germline, CDR1 is SGHRS, CDR2 YFSETQ. The CDR3 consists of 13 residues.

The chain has TRBV20-1 and TRBJ2-7; TCRdb's assignment of TRBD1 cannot be checked, as there is no DNA. This CDR3 region has 14 residues. Germline loops: CDR1 DFQATT, CDR2 SNEGSKA (reference sequence). The CDR3 loop reads CSARTRDQPYEQYF.

The chain recombines TRBV6-5 with TRBJ2-1. CDR1 MNHEY and CDR2 SVGAGI come from the germline V gene. This CDR3 spans 12 amino acids. The CDR3 region is CASRRTDNEQFF.

The chain combines TRBV28 with TRBJ1-4; TCRdb proposes TRBD1, but this gene call is untestable without DNA. The CDR3 spans 12 residues. Germline values: CDR1 MDHEN, CDR2 SYDVKM. The CDR3 loop is CASSTTGRLMFF. The full variable domain, its missing parts supplied by reference TRBV28 and TRBJ1-4, is DVKVTQSSRYLVKRTGEKVFLECVQDMDHENMFWYRQDPGLGLRLIYFSYDVKMKEKGDIPEGYSVSREKKERFSLILESASTNQTSMYLCASSTTGRLMFFGSGTQLSVL.

This chain connects TRBV7-2 to TRBJ2-1; TCRdb's D gene call, TRBD1, goes unchecked for lack of DNA. This CDR3 contains 14 residues. Germline V gives CDR1 SGHTA, CDR2 FQGNSA. The CDR3 reads CASSPTGSYNEQFF.

The J gene is TRBJ2-3, the V gene TRBV6-1; no DNA is available, so the TRBD2 call from TCRdb remains unchecked. Germline CDR1 and CDR2: MNHNS and SASEGT. The CDR3 runs to 15 residues. The CDR3 reads CASCTGLPLTDTQYF.